This entry lists 11 T cell receptor beta chains sequenced from one sample in a study of T cells after yellow fever vaccination. TCRdb re-derived calls from the 5' RACE reads in MiXCR, one entry per CDR3 protein. Found here are some 320,000 distinct CDR3 sequences, roughly 10% of them singletons; the top ten hold about 3%. The source was CD4+ T cells sorted from PBMCs, collected 45 days after the yellow fever booster vaccination. The source is a man between 18 and 35 years old who received the YFV17D yellow fever vaccine.

This clonotype has at least ten counts. The rearrangement links TRBV25-1 to TRBJ1-4; TRBD1 matches at 7 bases. The CDR3 runs to 14 residues. CDR1 MGHDK and CDR2 SYGVNS come from the germline V gene. V lost 6 bases, J lost 4 bases, and 5 bases stayed unmatched. CDR3 DNA: TGTGCCAGCAGCCCGGGACAGCATAATGAAAAACTGTTTTTT. This translates into CASSPGQHNEKLFF.

This clonotype was detected a few times. This chain joins TRBV7-2 and TRBJ1-2; D uncertain. The CDR3 runs 14 residues. Germline V gives CDR1 SGHTA, CDR2 FQGNSA. V was shortened by 1 base and J by 1 base, with 7 bases between the two germline ends. The CDR3: CASSLGASNYGYTF. The CDR3 DNA follows: TGTGCCAGCAGCTTAGGCGCGAGTAACTATGGCTACACCTTC.

The genes are TRBV28 and TRBJ2-3; possible D gene TRBD2, 5 bases. Germline-derived CDR1 and CDR2 are MDHEN and SYDVKM. This CDR3 spans 15 amino acids. V was trimmed by 9 bases and J by 2 bases, leaving 18 bases between them. CDR3 in amino acids: CASTRAQLLTDTQYF. CDR3 sequence (DNA): TGTGCCAGTACGCGGGCCCAACTACTCACAGATACGCAGTATTTT.

CDR3 loop: CASSPGGGAETQYF. The CDR3 DNA sequence: TGTGCCAGCAGCCCCGGTGGAGGCGCAGAGACCCAGTACTTC. The V gene is TRBV7-6, the J gene TRBJ2-5; the D gene is possibly TRBD2 (5 bases). The germline V gene has CDR1 SGHVS and CDR2 FNYEAQ. Between the trimmed V and J ends, which lost 5 bases and 4 bases, there was a span of 14 bases. CDR3 length equals 14 residues.

The chain carries TRBV5-5 and TRBJ1-1; 7 nucleotides line up with TRBD1. Germline V gene data show CDR1 as SGHKS and CDR2 as YYEKEE (reference sequence). J was trimmed by 4 bases and V by 4 bases; bases with no gene match: 10. This CDR3 region has 15 residues. DNA for the CDR3: TGTGCCAGCAGCGGACTACAGGGGATGGGCACTGAAGCTTTCTTT. It codes for CASSGLQGMGTEAFF.

The rearrangement uses TRBV6-2 or TRBV6-3 and TRBJ2-7; D is possibly TRBD2 (5 bases). The V end lost 6 bases, the J end lost 7 bases, and 22 bases lay between the germline ends. The CDR3 length is 15 residues. The germline V gene encodes CDR1 MNHEY and CDR2 SVGEGT. This CDR3 is CASSDPRGAALEQYV. CDR3 bases: TGTGCCAGCAGCGACCCACGGGGAGCCGCCCTGGAGCAGTACGTC.

In its sample, this clonotype was seen a few times. V usage is TRBV24-1 and J usage is TRBJ2-2, with 9 bases aligning to TRBD1. The CDR3 is 16 amino acids. V gave up 4 bases and J gave up 3 bases; unmatched junction bases: 5. The germline gives CDR1 KGHDR, CDR2 SFDVKD. The CDR3 loop is CATSDRDRADTGELFF. In DNA, the CDR3 is TGTGCCACCAGTGACCGGGACAGGGCCGACACCGGGGAGCTGTTTTTT.

The table lists this clonotype with a few counts. J is TRBJ2-3 and V is TRBV6-5, with 13 bases fitting TRBD2. The CDR3 runs to 16 residues. The V and J ends lost 5 bases and 6 bases, in that order; junction bases with no gene match: 8. Germline V CDR1 and CDR2: MNHEY, SVGAGI. CDR3 amino acids: CASSRTSGGARDTQYF. In DNA, the CDR3 is TGTGCCAGCAGTCGCACTAGCGGGGGGGCCCGTGATACGCAGTATTTT.

In its sample, this clonotype was seen many times. This chain uses TRBV7-2 with TRBJ2-2; 7 bases align to TRBD2. Germline trimming cut 5 bases from V and 1 base from J; bases unmatched to any gene: 13. Germline values: CDR1 SGHTA, CDR2 FQGNSA. The CDR3 sequence is 18 residues long. The CDR3, as DNA: TGTGCCAGCAGCGTCACGACTAGCCTGATTGGGAACACCGGGGAGCTGTTTTTT. Protein product: CASSVTTSLIGNTGELFF.

In this sample, this clonotype turned up a few times. This chain uses TRBV15 with TRBJ2-7; maybe TRBD1 (7 bases). The CDR3 runs 16 residues. Germline CDR1 is LNHNV and CDR2 is YYDKDF (reference sequence). V was cut by 3 bases and J by 2 bases, with 17 bases left in between. CDR3 DNA: TGTGCCACCAGCAGGAGAGGAGGGGGCAGAACCTACGAGCAGTACTTC. Encoded protein: CATSRRGGGRTYEQYF. Full variable domain (missing parts from reference TRBV15 and TRBJ2-7): DAMVIQNPRYQVTQFGKPVTLSCSQTLNHNVMYWYQQKSSQAPKLLFHYYDKDFNNEADTPDNFQSRRPNTSFCFLDIRSPGLGDTAMYLCATSRRGGGRTYEQYFGPGTRLTVT.

This clonotype ranks as medium-sized. V and J are TRBV20-1 and TRBJ2-3, with TRBD2 identical over 8 bases. The germline V gene has CDR1 DFQATT and CDR2 SNEGSKA (reference sequence). This CDR3 comprises 14 residues. The V gene end was trimmed by 6 bases and the J gene end by 5 bases; junction bases not matched to a gene: 10. In nucleotides, the CDR3 is TGCAGTGCCCCCTCCTCTCTAGCGGGAGATACGCAGTATTTT. As protein: CSAPSSLAGDTQYF.